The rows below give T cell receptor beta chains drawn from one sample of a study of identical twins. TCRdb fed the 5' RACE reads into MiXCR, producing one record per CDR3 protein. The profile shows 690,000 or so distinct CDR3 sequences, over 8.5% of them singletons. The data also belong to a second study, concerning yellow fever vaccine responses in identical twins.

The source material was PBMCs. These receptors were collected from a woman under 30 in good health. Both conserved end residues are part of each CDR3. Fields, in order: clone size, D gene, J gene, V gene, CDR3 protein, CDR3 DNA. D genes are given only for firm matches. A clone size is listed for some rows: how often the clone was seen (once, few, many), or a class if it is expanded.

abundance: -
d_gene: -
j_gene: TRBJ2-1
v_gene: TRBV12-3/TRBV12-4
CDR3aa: CASSLYWGLDNEQFF
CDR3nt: TGTGCCAGCAGCCTCTATTGGGGCCTGGACAATGAGCAGTTCTTC

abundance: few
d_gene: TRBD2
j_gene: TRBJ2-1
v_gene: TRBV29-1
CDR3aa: CSVETRGLAGGNTYNEQFF
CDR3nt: TGCAGCGTTGAAACCCGCGGACTAGCGGGGGGGAATACCTACAATGAGCAGTTCTTC

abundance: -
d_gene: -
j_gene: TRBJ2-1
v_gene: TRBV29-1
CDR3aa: CSVVWGSNEQFF
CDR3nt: TGCAGCGTTGTATGGGGAAGCAATGAGCAGTTCTTC

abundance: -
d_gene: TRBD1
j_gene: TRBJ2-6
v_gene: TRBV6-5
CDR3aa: CASSSGGASGANVLTF
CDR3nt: TGTGCCAGCAGTTCAGGGGGCGCTTCTGGGGCCAACGTCCTGACTTTC

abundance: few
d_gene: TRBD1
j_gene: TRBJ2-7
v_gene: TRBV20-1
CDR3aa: CSARDSGGSYEQYF
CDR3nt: TGCAGTGCTAGAGATTCAGGGGGCTCCTACGAGCAGTACTTC

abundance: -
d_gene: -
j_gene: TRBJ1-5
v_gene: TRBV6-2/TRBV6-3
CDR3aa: CASSYEVGQPQHF
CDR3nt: TGTGCCAGCAGTTACGAAGTGGGTCAGCCCCAGCATTTT

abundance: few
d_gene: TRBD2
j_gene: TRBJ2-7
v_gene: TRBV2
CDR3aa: CASSRLAGDWEQYF
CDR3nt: TGTGCCAGCAGTCGACTAGCGGGAGACTGGGAGCAGTACTTC

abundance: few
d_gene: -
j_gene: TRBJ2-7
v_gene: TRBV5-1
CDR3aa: CASSPGTFAGEQYF
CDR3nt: TGCGCCAGCAGCCCCGGGACTTTCGCTGGGGAGCAGTACTTC

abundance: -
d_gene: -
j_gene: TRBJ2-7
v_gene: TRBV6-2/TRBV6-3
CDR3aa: CASSYFASDEQYF
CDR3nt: TGTGCCAGCAGTTATTTTGCTAGCGACGAGCAGTACTTC

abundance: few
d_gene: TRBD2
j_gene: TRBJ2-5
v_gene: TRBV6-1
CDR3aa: CASSVAGTGETQYF
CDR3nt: TGTGCCAGCAGTGTAGCGGGAACGGGGGAGACCCAGTACTTC

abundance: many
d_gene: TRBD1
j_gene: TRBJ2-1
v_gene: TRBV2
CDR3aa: CASSVGTVGEQFF
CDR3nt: TGTGCCAGCAGTGTCGGGACAGTCGGTGAGCAGTTCTTC

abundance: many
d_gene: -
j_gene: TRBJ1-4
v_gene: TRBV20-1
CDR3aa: CSATKGGGDEKLFF
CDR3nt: TGCAGTGCCACAAAGGGGGGAGGGGATGAAAAACTGTTTTTT

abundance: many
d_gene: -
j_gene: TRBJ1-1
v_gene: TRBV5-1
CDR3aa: CASSFRDKEAFF
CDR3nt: TGCGCCAGCAGCTTCCGGGACAAAGAAGCTTTCTTT

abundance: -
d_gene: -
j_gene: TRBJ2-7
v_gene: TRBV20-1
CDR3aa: CSASGLSSYEQYF
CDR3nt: TGCAGTGCTAGCGGGCTAAGCTCCTACGAGCAGTACTTC

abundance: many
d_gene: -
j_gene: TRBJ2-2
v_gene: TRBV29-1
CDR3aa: CSVEDPGKENTGELFF
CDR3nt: TGCAGCGTTGAAGATCCGGGTAAAGAGAACACCGGGGAGCTGTTTTTT

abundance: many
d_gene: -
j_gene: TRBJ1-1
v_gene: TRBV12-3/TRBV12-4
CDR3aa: CASSLNSLNTEAFF
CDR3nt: TGTGCCAGCAGTTTAAACAGCTTGAACACTGAAGCTTTCTTT

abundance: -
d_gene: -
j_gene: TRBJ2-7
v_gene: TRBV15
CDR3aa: CATTEPDSYEQYF
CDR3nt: TGTGCCACCACGGAGCCGGACAGCTACGAGCAGTACTTC

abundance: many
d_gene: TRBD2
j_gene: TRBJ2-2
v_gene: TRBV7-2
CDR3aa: CASSLYGLASAGELFF
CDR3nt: TGTGCCAGCAGCTTATACGGACTAGCTTCGGCCGGGGAGCTGTTTTTT

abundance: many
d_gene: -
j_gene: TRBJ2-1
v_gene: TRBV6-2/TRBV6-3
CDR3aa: CASSTPPYNEQFF
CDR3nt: TGTGCCAGCAGCACGCCCCCATACAATGAGCAGTTCTTC

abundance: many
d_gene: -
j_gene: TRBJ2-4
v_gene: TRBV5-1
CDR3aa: CASSLATAGQNIQYF
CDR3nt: TGCGCCAGCAGCTTGGCCACGGCGGGACAAAACATTCAGTACTTC

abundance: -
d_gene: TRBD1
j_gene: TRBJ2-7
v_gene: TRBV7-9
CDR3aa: CASSLWGQGAMAYEQYF
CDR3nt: TGTGCCAGCAGCTTATGGGGACAGGGGGCGATGGCCTACGAGCAGTACTTC

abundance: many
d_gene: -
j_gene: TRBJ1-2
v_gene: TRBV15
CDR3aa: CATSSPFPGTLNYGYTF
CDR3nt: TGTGCCACCAGCAGTCCCTTTCCAGGGACACTAAACTATGGCTACACCTTC

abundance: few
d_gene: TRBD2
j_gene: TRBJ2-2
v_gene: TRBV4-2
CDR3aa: CASSQAGLAGTGELFF
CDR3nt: TGTGCCAGCAGCCAGGCGGGACTAGCGGGAACTGGGGAGCTGTTTTTT

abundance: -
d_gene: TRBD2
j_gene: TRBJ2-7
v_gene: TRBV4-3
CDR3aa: CASSQEASGLPYEQYF
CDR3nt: TGCGCCAGCAGCCAAGAAGCTAGCGGGCTCCCCTACGAGCAGTACTTC

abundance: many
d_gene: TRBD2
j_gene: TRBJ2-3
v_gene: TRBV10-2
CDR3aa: CALLGAGGADTQYF
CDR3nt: TGCGCCCTCCTGGGGGCGGGGGGGGCAGATACGCAGTATTTT

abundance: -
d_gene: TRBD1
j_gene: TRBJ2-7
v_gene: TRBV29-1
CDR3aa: CSVEVRDRGLSYEQYF
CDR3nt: TGCAGCGTAGAAGTCCGGGACAGGGGCCTCTCCTACGAGCAGTACTTC

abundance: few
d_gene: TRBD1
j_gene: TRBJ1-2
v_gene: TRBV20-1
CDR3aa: CSARSYGQDGYTF
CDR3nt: TGCAGTGCTAGATCCTATGGACAGGATGGCTACACCTTC

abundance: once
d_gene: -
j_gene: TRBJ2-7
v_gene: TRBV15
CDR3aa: CATSSSTDSYEQYF
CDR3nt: TGTGCCACCAGCTCGTCGACGGATTCCTACGAGCAGTACTTC

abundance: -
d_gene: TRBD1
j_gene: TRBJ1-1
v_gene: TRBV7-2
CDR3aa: CASSSRGQGITEAFF
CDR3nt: TGTGCCAGCAGCTCGAGAGGACAGGGTATAACTGAAGCTTTCTTT

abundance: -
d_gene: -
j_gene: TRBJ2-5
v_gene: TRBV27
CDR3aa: CASSLMAGAGETQYF
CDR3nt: TGTGCCAGCAGTTTAATGGCCGGCGCCGGAGAGACCCAGTACTTC

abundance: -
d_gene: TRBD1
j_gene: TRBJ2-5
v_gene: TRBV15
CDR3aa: CATSHGTGGSQETQYF
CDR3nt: TGTGCCACCAGCCACGGGACAGGAGGAAGCCAAGAGACCCAGTACTTC

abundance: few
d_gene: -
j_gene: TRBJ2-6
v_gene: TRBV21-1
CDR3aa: CASSKANSGANVLTF
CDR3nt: TGTGCCAGCAGCAAAGCGAACTCTGGGGCCAACGTCCTGACTTTC

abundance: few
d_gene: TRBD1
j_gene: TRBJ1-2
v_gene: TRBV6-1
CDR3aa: CASSPGTGVNYGYTF
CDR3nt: TGTGCCAGCAGTCCCGGGACAGGGGTTAACTATGGCTACACCTTC

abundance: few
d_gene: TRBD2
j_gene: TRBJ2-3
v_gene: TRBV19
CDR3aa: CASSIVTSGFTDTQYF
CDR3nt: TGTGCCAGTAGTATAGTGACTAGCGGCTTCACAGATACGCAGTATTTT

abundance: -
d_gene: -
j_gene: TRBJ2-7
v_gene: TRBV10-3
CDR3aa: CAISDRGTYEQYF
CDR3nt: TGTGCCATCAGTGATCGGGGTACCTACGAGCAGTACTTC

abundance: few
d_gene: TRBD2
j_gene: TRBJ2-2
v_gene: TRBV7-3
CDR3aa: CASSLTPSGGGELFF
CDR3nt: TGTGCCAGCAGCTTAACCCCTAGCGGGGGTGGGGAGCTGTTTTTT

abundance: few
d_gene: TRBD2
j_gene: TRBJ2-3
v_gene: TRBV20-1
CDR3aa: CSARDGGTSGFMDTQYF
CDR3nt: TGCAGTGCTAGAGATGGTGGTACTAGCGGGTTTATGGATACGCAGTATTTT

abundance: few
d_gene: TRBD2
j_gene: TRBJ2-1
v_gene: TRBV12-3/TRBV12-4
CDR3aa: CASSIETSGIYNEQFF
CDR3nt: TGTGCCAGCAGTATCGAGACTAGCGGGATCTACAATGAGCAGTTCTTC

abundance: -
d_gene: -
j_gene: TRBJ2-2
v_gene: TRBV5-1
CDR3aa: CASSVETLNTGELFF
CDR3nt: TGCGCCAGCAGTGTCGAGACATTGAACACCGGGGAGCTGTTTTTT

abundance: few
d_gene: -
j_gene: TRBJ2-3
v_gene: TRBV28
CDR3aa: CASPPLTGLFTDTQYF
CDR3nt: TGTGCCAGCCCGCCCTTAACGGGTCTATTCACAGATACGCAGTATTTT

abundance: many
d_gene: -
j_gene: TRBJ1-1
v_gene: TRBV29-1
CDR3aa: CSVEGRQVVAEAFF
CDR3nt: TGCAGCGTTGAAGGTCGCCAGGTGGTCGCTGAAGCTTTCTTT

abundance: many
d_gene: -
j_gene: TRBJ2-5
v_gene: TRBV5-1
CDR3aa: CASSLESRETQYF
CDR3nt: TGCGCCAGCAGCTTGGAAAGTCGGGAGACCCAGTACTTC

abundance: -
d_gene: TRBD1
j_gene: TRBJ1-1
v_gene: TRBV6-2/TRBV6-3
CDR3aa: CASSYLTGGSNTEAFF
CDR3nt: TGTGCCAGCAGTTACTTGACAGGGGGAAGTAACACTGAAGCTTTCTTT

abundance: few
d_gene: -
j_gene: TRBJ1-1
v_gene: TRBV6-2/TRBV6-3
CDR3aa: CASTSYLNTEAFF
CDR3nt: TGTGCCAGCACCTCATATCTGAACACTGAAGCTTTCTTT

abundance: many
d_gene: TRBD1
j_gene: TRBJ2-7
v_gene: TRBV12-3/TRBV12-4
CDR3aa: CASSPDRGTYEQYF
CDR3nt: TGTGCCAGCAGCCCGGACAGGGGGACCTACGAGCAGTACTTC

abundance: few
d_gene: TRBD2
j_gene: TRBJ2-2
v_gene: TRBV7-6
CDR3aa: CASSSPLAGTTGELFF
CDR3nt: TGTGCCAGCAGCTCCCCTCTAGCGGGAACAACCGGGGAGCTGTTTTTT

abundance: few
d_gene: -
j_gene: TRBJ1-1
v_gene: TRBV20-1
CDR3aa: CSAPKGEKNTEAFF
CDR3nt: TGCAGTGCCCCGAAAGGGGAGAAGAACACTGAAGCTTTCTTT

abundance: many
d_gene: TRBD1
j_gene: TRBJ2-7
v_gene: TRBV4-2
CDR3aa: CASSQGHRGSYEQYF
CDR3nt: TGTGCCAGCAGCCAAGGTCACAGGGGGTCCTACGAGCAGTACTTC

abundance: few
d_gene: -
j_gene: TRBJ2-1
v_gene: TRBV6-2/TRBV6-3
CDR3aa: CASSSILGNEQFF
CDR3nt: TGTGCCAGCAGTTCTATCCTAGGGAATGAGCAGTTCTTC